This T cell receptor (beta chain) was identified during a study of CD8+ T cells in alopecia areata. Findings of the study overall: Clonality in lesional scalp, especially alopecia totalis/universalis, exceeded that of normal scalp.

There are 13 residues in the CDR3. Between the trimmed V and J ends, which lost 2 bases and 4 bases, there was a span of 6 bases. Germline V gene lookup returns CDR1 KGHSH and CDR2 LQKENI. RNA extraction and reverse transcription yielded cDNA as sequencing template. Produced via immunoSEQ multiplex PCR; TCRdb's table is partial and in-frame only. Altogether roughly 110,000 clones are present, approximately 55% being singletons, with the ten largest covering about 3.4%. Treatment described: oral pan-JAK inhibitor, 5-10 mg twice daily. To note about this clone: Its antigen is as yet unknown.

The sample in question was CD4+ T cells sorted from blood, obtained at week 24, from a patient treated with tofacitinib. This clonotype originated in a human donor with alopecia areata. V and J are TRBV18 and TRBJ1-5; unclear D gene. This CDR3 reads CASSPGRNQPQHF. CDR3 bases: TGTGCCAGCTCACCAGGTCGAAATCAGCCCCAGCATTTT.